This record concerns one T cell receptor (beta chain) sequence. Authors' processing steps: Nucleated cell number was recorded as an estimate derived from reference gene primer amplification. This table comes from immunoSEQ multiplex PCR, and its TCRdb copy is limited to in-frame clones, with some not included. That table supplies the V and J calls and clone size; D and trimming were determined from the DNA. The repertoire holds 250,000 or so clones, with 83% as singletons. V was clipped by 0 bases and J by 5 bases, with 10 bases between them. CDR3 length equals 14 residues. CDR1 MNHEY and CDR2 SMNVEV come from the germline V gene (reference sequence). The data were obtained in a study of blood T cell repertoires in COVID-19. Study-level background: Some COVID-19 samples were acute and others convalescent; all came from the United States, Italy and Spain. T cells, B-cell-depleted T cells, or PBMCs provided the cDNA or gDNA that served as material.

The receptor was derived from a human donor in a cohort sampled during active COVID-19. The sample taken for sequencing was peripheral blood. V is TRBV27 and J is TRBJ1-1, with D uncertain. The CDR3 loop reads CASSLSAVWTEAFF. The DNA for the CDR3 is TGTGCCAGCAGTTTATCGGCAGTATGGACTGAAGCTTTCTTT.